This T cell receptor beta chain is drawn from a study of cytomegalovirus exposure and HLA in healthy donors. With 4 bases removed from V and 0 bases from J, the gap between germline ends came to 9 bases. Germline V gene lookup returns CDR1 LGHNA and CDR2 YSLEER. This CDR3 has 14 amino acids. The study, taken as a whole, reports: The study listed under 200 cytomegalovirus-associated TCR beta chains.

Assay: immunoSEQ multiplex PCR; the TCRdb copy retains only in-frame clones and omits some. The sample shows roughly 150,000 clones, 80% to 90% of them seen only once. This clone has only one observation. Its antigen is unknown. Sequencing was done on a sample of PBMCs. The TCR originated in a woman younger than 35 in good health and CMV-seronegative. The chain carries TRBV4-3 and TRBJ1-2; no definite D call. The CDR3 DNA is TGCGCCAGCAGCCGGCAGGCCTCTAACTATGGCTACACCTTC. This encodes CASSRQASNYGYTF.